This T cell receptor beta chain comes out of a study of T cell responses to AZD1222 COVID-19 vaccine. Only in-frame clones appear in the TCRdb table, and some are missing; sequencing was by immunoSEQ multiplex PCR. This table holds about 100,000 clones, around 89% found once. The CDR3 spans 15 residues. With 4 bases removed from V and 7 bases from J, the gap between germline ends came to 17 bases. In germline, CDR1 is WSHSY, CDR2 SAAADI. The sequence came from an adult in good health. This material consisted of peripheral blood, taken on day 0 of AZD1222 vaccination. This chain connects TRBV10-2 to TRBJ2-1; D perhaps matches TRBD2 (7 bases). CDR3 nucleotide sequence: TGCGCCAGCAGTGTGAGGTCGGGGGGCCGTAATGAGCAGTTCTTC. Translated, it gives CASSVRSGGRNEQFF.